The 18 T cell receptor beta chains in this list originate from one sample, sequenced in a study of beta chain features in type 1 diabetes. Reverse transcribing all isolated RNA meant expressed TCRB transcripts were sequenced. Repertoires were generated with immunoSEQ multiplex PCR, while TCRdb's copy carries only in-frame clones and drops some. The sample carries about 900,000 clones, 15% to 20% recorded once. Sequenced sample: naive CD4+ T cells from blood. The receptors derive from a young woman in good health.

V usage is TRBV7-8 and J usage is TRBJ2-5, with TRBD2 identical over 7 bases. V was clipped by 0 bases and J by 7 bases; unmatched bases: 8. This CDR3 spans 15 amino acids. Germline lookup yields CDR1 SGHVS and CDR2 FQNEAQ. The CDR3: CASSLALADHGTQYF. CDR3 nucleotides: TGTGCCAGCAGCTTAGCCCTAGCGGACCACGGGACCCAGTACTTC. The whole variable domain, remainder taken from reference TRBV7-8 and TRBJ2-5, is GAGVSQSPRYKVAKRGQDVALRCDPISGHVSLFWYQQALGQGPEFLTYFQNEAQLDKSGLPSDRFFAERPEGSVSTLKIQRTQQEDSAVYLCASSLALADHGTQYFGPGTRLLVL.

This clone has just a few counts. The chain uses TRBV4-3 and TRBJ2-3, with D possibly matching TRBD2 (5 bases). Trimming took 0 bases from V and 2 from J, leaving 12 bases between them. CDR1 and CDR2 from the germline V gene are LGHNA and YSLEER. The CDR3 contains 16 residues. As DNA, the CDR3 is TGCGCCAGCAGCCAAGAACAGCTAGCCTTCACAGATACGCAGTATTTT. It yields the protein CASSQEQLAFTDTQYF.

The chain combines TRBV29-1 with TRBJ2-7; 11 positions match TRBD2. The V and J ends lost 4 bases and 4 bases, in that order; junction bases with no gene match: 15. The CDR3 loop spans 17 amino acids. Germline V gene lookup returns CDR1 SQVTM and CDR2 ANQGSEA. This CDR3 reads CSVGPARASGRRYEQYF. The CDR3, as DNA: TGCAGCGTTGGACCGGCGCGGGCTAGCGGGAGGAGGTACGAGCAGTACTTC.

This clone has a handful of counts. Compared with germline, one end of the junction differs, possibly owing to a read error. This chain links TRBV7-7 with TRBJ2-1; the D call may be TRBD1 or TRBD2 (5 bases each). The CDR3 is 13 amino acids. Germline V CDR1 and CDR2: SSHAT, FNYEAQ (reference sequence). CDR3 bases: TGTGCTAGCAGCTTAGCTGGTGGGGGTGAGCAGTTCTTC. Translated: CASSLAGGGEQFF.

V and J are TRBV7-2 and TRBJ2-2, with a tentative D call TRBD1 (5 bases). CDR3 length: 15 residues. Deletions cut 3 bases from V and 4 bases from J, with 12 bases between. Germline lookup yields CDR1 SGHTA and CDR2 FQGNSA. The CDR3 nucleotides are TGTGCCAGCAGCTTTACAGGACGGAGCACCGGGGAGCTGTTTTTT. It codes for CASSFTGRSTGELFF.

As regards this clone: This specimen includes other DNA sequences encoding the same CDR3. The chain has TRBV5-1 and TRBJ2-5, with D possibly matching TRBD1 (6 bases). Between the trimmed V and J ends, which lost 4 bases and 5 bases, there was a span of 12 bases. The V gene's germline CDR1 is SGHRS and CDR2 YFSETQ. The CDR3 is 13 amino acids. CDR3 nucleotide sequence: TGCGCCAGCAGCCTCGGTCAGGGGGAGACCCAGTACTTC. Translation: CASSLGQGETQYF. Based on the CDR3 plus reference TRBV5-1 and TRBJ2-5, the full variable domain is KAGVTQTPRYLIKTRGQQVTLSCSPISGHRSVSWYQQTPGQGLQFLFEYFSETQRNKGNFPGRFSGRQFSNSRSEMNVSTLELGDSALYLCASSLGQGETQYFGPGTRLLVL.

The genes are TRBV6-6 and TRBJ2-7, with a tentative D call TRBD2 (5 bases). The germline gives CDR1 MNHNY, CDR2 SVGAGI (reference sequence). This CDR3 is built from 15 residues. The ends were cut back, 3 bases at V and 1 base at J, with 13 bases in the middle. CDR3 region: CASSYKGGYSYEQYF. The CDR3 DNA follows: TGTGCCAGCAGTTATAAAGGAGGTTATTCCTACGAGCAGTACTTC.

The genes are TRBV7-9 and TRBJ2-4; TRBD1 matches at 9 bases. The CDR3 extends over 17 amino acids. The V segment lost 8 bases and the J segment 3 bases; nucleotides outside the gene matches: 14. The germline gives CDR1 SEHNR, CDR2 FQNEAQ (reference sequence). CDR3 amino acids: CASGYHRGPGDKNIQYF. Here the CDR3 DNA reads TGTGCCAGCGGATACCACAGGGGGCCGGGGGACAAAAACATTCAGTACTTC.

This clone was recorded a few times. The CDR3 end shows no conserved phenylalanine or tryptophan, and so a read error is likely. The DNA is omitted, as the CDR3 cannot be located on it reliably, and the CDR3 follows TCRdb's listing. The chain recombines TRBV7-9 with TRBJ2-7. Germline loops: CDR1 SEHNR, CDR2 FQNEAQ (reference sequence). The CDR3 is 12 residues long, counting both termini. CDR3 protein: CASSGGGQPIYL.

A few counts support this clone. The chain is built from TRBV5-4 and TRBJ2-7; no clear D. Germline V gene data show CDR1 as SGHNT and CDR2 as YYREEE (reference sequence). The V gene lost 0 bases and the J gene lost 1 base, with 11 bases spanning the gap. The CDR3 length is 15 residues. The CDR3 protein is CASSLDPSPSYEQYF. The CDR3 DNA reads TGTGCCAGCAGCTTGGATCCGAGCCCATCCTACGAGCAGTACTTC.

This clone came up a few times. The chain uses TRBV15 and TRBJ2-7; D gene uncertain. This CDR3 comprises 12 residues. V gave up 8 bases and J gave up 4 bases, with 12 bases separating them. The germline V gene has CDR1 LNHNV and CDR2 YYDKDF (reference sequence). In DNA form, the CDR3 reads TGTGCCACCGGAGCCAACAGATACGAGCAGTACTTC. The encoded protein is CATGANRYEQYF.

This clone was seen a few times. The V and J genes are TRBV2 and TRBJ1-1; D unresolved. Germline CDR1 reads SNHLY; CDR2 reads FYNNEI. Trimming stripped 4 bases from V and 1 base from J, with 7 bases between. The CDR3 is made up of 13 amino acids. Here the CDR3 DNA reads TGTGCCAGCAGTGTGGGCCCGAACACTGAAGCTTTCTTT. Translating it yields CASSVGPNTEAFF.

The chain employs TRBV7-3 and TRBJ2-1; 12 bases are shared with TRBD2. Looked up from germline, CDR1 is SGHTA and CDR2 is FQGTGA. V gave up 5 bases and J gave up 6 bases; unmatched junction bases: 2. The CDR3 has 14 residues. The CDR3 spells CASSLAGGINEQFF. The CDR3 DNA reads as TGTGCCAGCAGCCTAGCGGGAGGGATCAATGAGCAGTTCTTC.

The chain is built from TRBV6-5 and TRBJ2-7, with D possibly TRBD1 on 5 matching bases. The CDR3 has 16 amino acids. CDR1 MNHEY and CDR2 SVGAGI come from the germline V gene. V shed 0 bases and J shed 3 bases, with 15 bases lying between them. The CDR3 DNA sequence: TGTGCCAGCAGTTACTCGATCCTTAGTACAGGCTACGAGCAGTACTTC. This codes for CASSYSILSTGYEQYF.

This clone came up a few times. The rearrangement joins TRBV9 to TRBJ1-1; TRBD1 matches at 8 bases. The V and J ends lost 0 bases and 0 bases, in that order; junction bases with no gene match: 4. CDR3 length equals 16 residues. The germline V gene encodes CDR1 SGDLS and CDR2 YYNGEE. The CDR3 bases are TGTGCCAGCAGCGTAGGGACAGGGATCATGAACACTGAAGCTTTCTTT. It encodes CASSVGTGIMNTEAFF. Together with reference TRBV9 and TRBJ1-1, the CDR3 gives the full variable domain: DSGVTQTPKHLITATGQRVTLRCSPRSGDLSVYWYQQSLDQGLQFLIQYYNGEERAKGNILERFSAQQFPDLHSELNLSSLELGDSALYFCASSVGTGIMNTEAFFGQGTRLTVV.

The V gene is TRBV7-2, the J gene TRBJ2-1; D is possibly TRBD2 (6 bases). Germline CDR1 and CDR2: SGHTA and FQGNSA. Trimming shortened V by 7 bases and J by 4 bases, and 17 bases separated the two germline ends. This CDR3 contains 15 residues. The CDR3 nucleotides read TGTGCCAGCATCGCCGGGAGTACCAATTACAATGAGCAGTTCTTC. Its protein product is CASIAGSTNYNEQFF.

This clone was counted between two and nine times. V gene TRBV4-3 combines with J gene TRBJ2-1, with 10 bases aligning to TRBD2. Trimming took 2 bases from V and 3 from J; bases not matched to a gene: 4. Germline V gives CDR1 LGHNA, CDR2 YSLEER. This CDR3 is 16 amino acids long. CDR3 nucleotide sequence: TGCGCCAGCAGCCAACGAACTAGCGGGAACTACAATGAGCAGTTCTTC. Its translation: CASSQRTSGNYNEQFF.

This clone showed up just a few times. The rearrangement links TRBV29-1 to TRBJ2-3; a possible D gene is TRBD1 (5 bases). V gave up 6 bases and J gave up 6 bases, with 22 bases separating them. The CDR3 sequence is 15 residues long. The germline V gene has CDR1 SQVTM and CDR2 ANQGSEA. The CDR3 sequence: CSVFPSKDSWDTQYF. The CDR3 DNA sequence: TGCAGCGTCTTTCCTTCGAAAGACAGTTGGGATACGCAGTATTTT.